The entry that follows covers one T cell receptor beta chain sequence. Its antigen is currently unknown. These data are taken from a study of cytomegalovirus exposure and HLA in healthy donors. The trim removed 5 bases at V and 4 bases at J, leaving 8 bases unmatched. CDR1 and CDR2 (germline): MGHRA, YSYEKL. This CDR3 contains 15 residues. Primers for the PCR totalled 60 Vbeta and 13 Jbeta. Data came from immunoSEQ multiplex PCR; TCRdb stores just in-frame clones and leaves some out. The sample's table shows under 130,000 clones. Regarding the study as a whole: On later analysis, the bulk of CMV-associated TCR beta chains appeared to be HLA-restricted. A highly shared variant cluster was judged a likely technical artifact. Upon later analysis, HLA-associated TCR beta chains proved more clonally expanded than other, equally common chains.

The chain joins TRBV4-1 to TRBJ1-5, with 7 bases fitting TRBD1. Material: PBMCs. The sequence derives from a man aged 45 to 65 in good health and CMV-seronegative. CDR3 sequence (DNA): TGCGCCAGCAGCTTGACGGGACAGATAAATCAGCCCCAGCATTTT. Translation: CASSLTGQINQPQHF.